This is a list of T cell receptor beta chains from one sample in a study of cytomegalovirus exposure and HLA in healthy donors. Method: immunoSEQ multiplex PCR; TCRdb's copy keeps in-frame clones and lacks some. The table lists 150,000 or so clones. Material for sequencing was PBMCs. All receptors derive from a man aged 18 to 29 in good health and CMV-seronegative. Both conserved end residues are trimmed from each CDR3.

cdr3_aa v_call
ASSFEVREQF TRBV7-2
ASSEYTYSPLH TRBV6-1
ASSPPYAGSNQPQH TRBV18
ASSLRGAVYNEQF TRBV13
ASSEATGSVYGYT TRBV5-5
ASSQEGLAGVYNEQF TRBV5-6
AWIGTVAF TRBV30
ASIQGRNTGELF TRBV6-6
ASSYGQSLTLHYEQY TRBV5-8
ASSQGTLGANVLT TRBV9
ASSLGQGVQETQY TRBV7-7
ASSPAGDQPQH TRBV11-2
ASSLVQANTEAF TRBV5-8
ASRPTRQGFAKLAEAF TRBV19
ASTATAEAF TRBV2
ASSFKGLITDTQY TRBV28
ASRNAGFVVYEQY TRBV6-5
ASISSYEQY TRBV28
ASSTSSTGHNEKLF TRBV5-1
ASRETGWDQPQH TRBV2
ASSKFGTSGGSYNEQF TRBV7-2
ASLTGGGSPLH TRBV11-3
ASSVSENTEAF TRBV19
AWTGQGYYEQY TRBV30